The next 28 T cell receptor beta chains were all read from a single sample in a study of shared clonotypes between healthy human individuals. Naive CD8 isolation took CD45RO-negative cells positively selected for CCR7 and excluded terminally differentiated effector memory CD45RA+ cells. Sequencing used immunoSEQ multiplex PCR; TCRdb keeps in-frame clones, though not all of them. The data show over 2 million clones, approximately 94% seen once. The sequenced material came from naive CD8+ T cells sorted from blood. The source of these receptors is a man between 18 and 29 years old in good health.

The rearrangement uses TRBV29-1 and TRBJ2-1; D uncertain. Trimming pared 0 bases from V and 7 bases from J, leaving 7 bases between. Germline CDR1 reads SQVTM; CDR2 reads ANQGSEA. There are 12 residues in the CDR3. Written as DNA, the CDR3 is TGCAGCGTTGAAGATCTAACTAATGAGCAGTTCTTC. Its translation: CSVEDLTNEQFF.

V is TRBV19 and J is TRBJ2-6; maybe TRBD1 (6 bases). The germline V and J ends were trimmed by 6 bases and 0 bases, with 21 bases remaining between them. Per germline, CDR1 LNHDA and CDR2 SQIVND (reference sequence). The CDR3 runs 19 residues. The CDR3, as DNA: TGTGCCAGTAGGGCGGAACAGGGCCCCGTTAACTCTGGGGCCAACGTCCTGACTTTC. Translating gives CASRAEQGPVNSGANVLTF.

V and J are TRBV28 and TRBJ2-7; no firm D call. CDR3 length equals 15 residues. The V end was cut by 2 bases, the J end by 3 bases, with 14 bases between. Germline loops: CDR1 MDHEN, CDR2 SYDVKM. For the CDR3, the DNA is TGTGCCAGCAGTTTAGAGTACCCCTCAGGCTACGAGCAGTACTTC. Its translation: CASSLEYPSGYEQYF.

Written as DNA, the CDR3 is TGTGCCAGCGGGGGCCAGGGGGCCTACAATGAGCAGTTCTTC. Translating gives CASGGQGAYNEQFF. The chain is built from TRBV25-1 and TRBJ2-1; 7 positions agree with TRBD1. V gave up 8 bases and J gave up 2 bases; unmatched junction bases: 6. This CDR3 contains 14 residues. The V gene's germline CDR1 is MGHDK and CDR2 SYGVNS.

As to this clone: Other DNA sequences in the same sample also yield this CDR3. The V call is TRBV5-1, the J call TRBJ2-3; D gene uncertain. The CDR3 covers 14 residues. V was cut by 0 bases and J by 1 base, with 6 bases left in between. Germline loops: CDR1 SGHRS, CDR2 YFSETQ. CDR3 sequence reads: CASSLGPGTDTQYF. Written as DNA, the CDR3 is TGCGCCAGCAGCTTGGGGCCCGGCACAGATACGCAGTATTTT.

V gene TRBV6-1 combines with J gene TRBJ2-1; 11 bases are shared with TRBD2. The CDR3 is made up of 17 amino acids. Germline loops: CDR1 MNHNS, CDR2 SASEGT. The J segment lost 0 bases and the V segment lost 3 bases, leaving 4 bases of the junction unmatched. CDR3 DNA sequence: TGTGCCAGCAGTGAGTTAGCGGGAGGGAGCTCCTACAATGAGCAGTTCTTC. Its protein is CASSELAGGSSYNEQFF.

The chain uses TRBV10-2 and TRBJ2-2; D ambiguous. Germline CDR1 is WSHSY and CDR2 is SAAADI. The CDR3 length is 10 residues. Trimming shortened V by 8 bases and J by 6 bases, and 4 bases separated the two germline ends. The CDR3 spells CASGPGELFF. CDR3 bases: TGCGCCAGCGGTCCCGGGGAGCTGTTTTTT.

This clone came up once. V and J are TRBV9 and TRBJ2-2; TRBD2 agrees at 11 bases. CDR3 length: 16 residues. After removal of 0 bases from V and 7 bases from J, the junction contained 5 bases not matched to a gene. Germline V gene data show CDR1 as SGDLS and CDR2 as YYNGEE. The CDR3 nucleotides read TGTGCCAGCAGCGTAGTAGCGGGAGGGCCCGGCGGGGAGCTGTTTTTT. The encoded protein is CASSVVAGGPGGELFF.

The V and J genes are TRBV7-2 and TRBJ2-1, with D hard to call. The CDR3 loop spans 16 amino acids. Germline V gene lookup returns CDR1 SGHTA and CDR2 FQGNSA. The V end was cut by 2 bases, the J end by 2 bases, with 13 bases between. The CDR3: CASSLTIVVPYNEQFF. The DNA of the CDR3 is TGTGCCAGCAGCTTAACCATAGTAGTCCCCTACAATGAGCAGTTCTTC.

CDR3 amino acids: CASRWTSDSYNEQFF. The DNA for the CDR3 is TGTGCCAGCAGGTGGACTAGCGACTCCTACAATGAGCAGTTCTTC. The chain links TRBV2 to TRBJ2-1, with 9 bases matching TRBD2. The CDR3 has 15 residues. J lost 0 bases, V lost 6 bases, and 3 bases had no gene match. Germline assignment: CDR1 SNHLY and CDR2 FYNNEI.

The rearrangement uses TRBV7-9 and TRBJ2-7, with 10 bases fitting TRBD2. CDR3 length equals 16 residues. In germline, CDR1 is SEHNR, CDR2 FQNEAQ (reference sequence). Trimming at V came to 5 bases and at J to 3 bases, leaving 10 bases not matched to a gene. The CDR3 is CASSPSGSSGGYEQYF. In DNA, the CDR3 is TGTGCCAGCAGCCCTAGCGGTTCTAGCGGGGGCTACGAGCAGTACTTC.

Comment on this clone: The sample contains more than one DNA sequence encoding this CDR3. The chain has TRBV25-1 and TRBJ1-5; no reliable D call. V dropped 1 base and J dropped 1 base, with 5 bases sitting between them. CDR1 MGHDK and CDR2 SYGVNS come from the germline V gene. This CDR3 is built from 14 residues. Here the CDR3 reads CASSESWSNQPQHF. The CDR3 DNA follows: TGTGCCAGCAGTGAATCATGGAGCAATCAGCCCCAGCATTTT.

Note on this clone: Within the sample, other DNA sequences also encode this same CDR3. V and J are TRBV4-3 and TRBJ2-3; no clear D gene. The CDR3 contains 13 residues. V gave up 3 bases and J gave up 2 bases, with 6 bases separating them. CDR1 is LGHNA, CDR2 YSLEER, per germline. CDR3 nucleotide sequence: TGCGCCAGCAGCCAGGATATCACAGATACGCAGTATTTT. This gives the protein CASSQDITDTQYF.

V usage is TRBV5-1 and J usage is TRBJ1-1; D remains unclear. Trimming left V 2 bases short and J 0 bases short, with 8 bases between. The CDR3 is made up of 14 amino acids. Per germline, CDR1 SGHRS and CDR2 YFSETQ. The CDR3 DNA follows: TGCGCCAGCAGCTTAGAGGTTTTGAACACTGAAGCTTTCTTT. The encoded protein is CASSLEVLNTEAFF.

The CDR3 sequence is CASSPVAGEGEQFF. The CDR3 bases are TGTGCCAGCAGCCCGGTAGCGGGGGAAGGGGAGCAGTTCTTC. The chain recombines TRBV9 with TRBJ2-1; 9 bases fit TRBD2. This CDR3 has 14 amino acids. J gave up 10 bases and V 4 bases, and 9 bases lay outside the gene matches. Per the germline V gene, CDR1 is SGDLS and CDR2 is YYNGEE.

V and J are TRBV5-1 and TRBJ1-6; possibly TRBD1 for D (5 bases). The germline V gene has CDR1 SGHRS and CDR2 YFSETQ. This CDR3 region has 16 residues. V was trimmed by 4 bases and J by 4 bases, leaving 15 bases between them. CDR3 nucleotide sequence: TGCGCCAGCAGCAATATGGGGGACGGGTATAATTCACCCCTCCACTTT. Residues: CASSNMGDGYNSPLHF. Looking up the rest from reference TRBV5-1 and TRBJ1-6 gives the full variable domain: KAGVTQTPRYLIKTRGQQVTLSCSPISGHRSVSWYQQTPGQGLQFLFEYFSETQRNKGNFPGRFSGRQFSNSRSEMNVSTLELGDSALYLCASSNMGDGYNSPLHFGNGTRLTVT.

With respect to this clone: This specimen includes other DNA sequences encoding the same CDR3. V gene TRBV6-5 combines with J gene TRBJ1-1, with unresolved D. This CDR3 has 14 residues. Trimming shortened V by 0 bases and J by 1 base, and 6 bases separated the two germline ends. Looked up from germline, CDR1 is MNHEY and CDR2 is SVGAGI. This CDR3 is CASSYSTGNTEAFF. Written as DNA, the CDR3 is TGTGCCAGCAGTTACTCGACGGGGAACACTGAAGCTTTCTTT.

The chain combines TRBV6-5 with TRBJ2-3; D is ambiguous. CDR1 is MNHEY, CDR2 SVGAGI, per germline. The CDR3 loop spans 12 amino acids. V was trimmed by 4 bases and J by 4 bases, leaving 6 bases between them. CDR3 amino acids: CASSSQADTQYF. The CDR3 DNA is TGTGCCAGCAGTTCTCAAGCAGATACGCAGTATTTT.

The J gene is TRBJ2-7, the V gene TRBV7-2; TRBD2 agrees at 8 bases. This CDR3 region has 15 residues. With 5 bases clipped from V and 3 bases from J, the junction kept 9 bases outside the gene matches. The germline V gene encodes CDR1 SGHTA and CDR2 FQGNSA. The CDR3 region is CASSTRTSRNYEQYF. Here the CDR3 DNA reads TGTGCCAGCAGCACGAGGACTAGCCGAAACTACGAGCAGTACTTC.

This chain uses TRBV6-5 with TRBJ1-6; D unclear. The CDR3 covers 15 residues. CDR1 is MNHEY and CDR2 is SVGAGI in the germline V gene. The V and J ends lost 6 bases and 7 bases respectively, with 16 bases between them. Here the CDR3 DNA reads TGTGCCAGCAGCCCCACATTGGGTAAAAATTCACCCCTCCACTTT. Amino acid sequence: CASSPTLGKNSPLHF.

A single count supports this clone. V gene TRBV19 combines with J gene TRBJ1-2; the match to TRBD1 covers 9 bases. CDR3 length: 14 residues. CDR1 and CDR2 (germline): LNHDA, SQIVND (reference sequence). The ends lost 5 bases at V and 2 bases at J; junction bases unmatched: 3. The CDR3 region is CASSWTGANYGYTF. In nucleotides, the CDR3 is TGTGCCAGTAGTTGGACAGGGGCGAACTATGGCTACACCTTC.

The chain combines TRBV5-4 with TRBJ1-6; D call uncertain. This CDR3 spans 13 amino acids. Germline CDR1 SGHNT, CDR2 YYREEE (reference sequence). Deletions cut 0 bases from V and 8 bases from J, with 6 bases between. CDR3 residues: CASSLDLDSPLHF. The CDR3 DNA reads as TGTGCCAGCAGCTTGGATTTGGATTCACCCCTCCACTTT. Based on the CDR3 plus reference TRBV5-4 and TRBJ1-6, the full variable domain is ETGVTQSPTHLIKTRGQQVTLRCSSQSGHNTVSWYQQALGQGPQFIFQYYREEENGRGNFPPRFSGLQFPNYSSELNVNALELDDSALYLCASSLDLDSPLHFGNGTRLTVT.

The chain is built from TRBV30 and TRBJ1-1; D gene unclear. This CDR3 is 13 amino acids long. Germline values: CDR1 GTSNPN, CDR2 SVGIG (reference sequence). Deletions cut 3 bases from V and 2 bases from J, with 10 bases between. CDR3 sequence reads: CAWSQSSNTEAFF. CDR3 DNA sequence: TGTGCCTGGAGCCAGAGTTCAAACACTGAAGCTTTCTTT.

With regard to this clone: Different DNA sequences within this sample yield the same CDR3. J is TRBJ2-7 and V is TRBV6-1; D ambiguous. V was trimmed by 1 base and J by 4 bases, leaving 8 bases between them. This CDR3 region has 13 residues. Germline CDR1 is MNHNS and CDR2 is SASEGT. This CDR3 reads CASSEGRIYEQYF. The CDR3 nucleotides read TGTGCCAGCAGTGAAGGACGGATTTACGAGCAGTACTTC.

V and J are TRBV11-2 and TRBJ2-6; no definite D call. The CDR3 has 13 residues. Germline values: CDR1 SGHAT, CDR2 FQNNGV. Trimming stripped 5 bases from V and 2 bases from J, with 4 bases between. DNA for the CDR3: TGTGCCAGCAGCGGGGCTGGGGCCAACGTCCTGACTTTC. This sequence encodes CASSGAGANVLTF.

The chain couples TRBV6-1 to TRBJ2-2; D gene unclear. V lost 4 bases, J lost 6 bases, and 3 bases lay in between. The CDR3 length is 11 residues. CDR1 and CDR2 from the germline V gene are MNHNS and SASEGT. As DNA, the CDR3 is TGTGCCAGCAGTGTACCCGGGGAGCTGTTTTTT. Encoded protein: CASSVPGELFF.

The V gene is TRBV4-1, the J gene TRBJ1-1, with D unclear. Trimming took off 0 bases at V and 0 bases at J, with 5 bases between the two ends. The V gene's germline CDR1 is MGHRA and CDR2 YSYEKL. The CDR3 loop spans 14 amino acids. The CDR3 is CASSQDVVNTEAFF. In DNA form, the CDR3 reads TGCGCCAGCAGCCAAGATGTGGTGAACACTGAAGCTTTCTTT.

The CDR3 DNA is TGTGCCAGCCGTTACCTGGGCGAGGGTTTCACAGATACGCAGTATTTT. It is translated as CASRYLGEGFTDTQYF. The V call is TRBV2, the J call TRBJ2-3, with a possible D match to TRBD2 (5 bases). CDR3 length: 16 amino acids. CDR1 is SNHLY, CDR2 FYNNEI, per germline. V lost 8 bases and J 2 bases, leaving 20 bases between the germline ends.